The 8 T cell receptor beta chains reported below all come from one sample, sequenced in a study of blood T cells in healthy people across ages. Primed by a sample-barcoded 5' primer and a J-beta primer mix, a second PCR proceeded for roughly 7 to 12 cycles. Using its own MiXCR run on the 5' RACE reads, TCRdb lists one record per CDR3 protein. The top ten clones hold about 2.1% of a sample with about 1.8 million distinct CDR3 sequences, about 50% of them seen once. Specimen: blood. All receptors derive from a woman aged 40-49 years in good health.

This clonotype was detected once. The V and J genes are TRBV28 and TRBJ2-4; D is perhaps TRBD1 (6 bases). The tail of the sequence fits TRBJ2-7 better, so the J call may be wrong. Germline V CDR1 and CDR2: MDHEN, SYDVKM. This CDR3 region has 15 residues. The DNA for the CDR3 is TGTGCCAGCAGCTCCAACGGGACACCTGCCTACGAGCAGTACTTC. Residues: CASSSNGTPAYEQYF.

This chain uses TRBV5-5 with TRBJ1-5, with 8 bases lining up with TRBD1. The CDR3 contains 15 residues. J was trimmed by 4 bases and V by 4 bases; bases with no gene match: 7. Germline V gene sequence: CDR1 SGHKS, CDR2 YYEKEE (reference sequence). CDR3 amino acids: CASSVLGQANQPQHF. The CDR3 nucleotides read TGTGCCAGCAGCGTACTGGGACAGGCGAATCAGCCCCAGCATTTT.

CDR3 residues: CASSLLGAGITDTQYF. The DNA of the CDR3 is TGTGCCAGCAGCTTATTGGGAGCGGGGATCACAGATACGCAGTATTTT. J is TRBJ2-3 and V is TRBV7-2; 7 positions agree with TRBD2. Germline values: CDR1 SGHTA, CDR2 FQGNSA. The CDR3 has 16 residues. V lost 2 bases and J lost 2; bases outside the gene matches: 7.

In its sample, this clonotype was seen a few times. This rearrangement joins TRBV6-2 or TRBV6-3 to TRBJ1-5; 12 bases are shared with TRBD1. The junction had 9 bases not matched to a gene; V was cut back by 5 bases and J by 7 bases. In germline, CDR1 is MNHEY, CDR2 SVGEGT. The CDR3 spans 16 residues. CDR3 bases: TGTGCCAGCAGTGACCCGGGACAGGGGGCAGGGCAGCCCCAGCATTTT. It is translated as CASSDPGQGAGQPQHF.

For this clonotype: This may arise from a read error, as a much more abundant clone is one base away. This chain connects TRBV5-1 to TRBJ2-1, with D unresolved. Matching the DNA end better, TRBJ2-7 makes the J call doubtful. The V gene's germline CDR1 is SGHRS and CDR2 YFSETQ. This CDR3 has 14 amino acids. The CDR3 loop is CASSTVSSYNEQYF. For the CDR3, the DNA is TGCGCCAGCAGCACGGTTAGCTCCTACAATGAGCAGTACTTC.

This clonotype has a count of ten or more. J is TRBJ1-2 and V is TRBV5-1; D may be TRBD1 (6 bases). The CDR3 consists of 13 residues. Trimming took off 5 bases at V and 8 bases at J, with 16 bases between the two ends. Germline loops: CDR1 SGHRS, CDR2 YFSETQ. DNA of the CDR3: TGCGCCAGCAGTTTAACAGGGAGTCAAGGCTACACCTTC. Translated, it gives CASSLTGSQGYTF.

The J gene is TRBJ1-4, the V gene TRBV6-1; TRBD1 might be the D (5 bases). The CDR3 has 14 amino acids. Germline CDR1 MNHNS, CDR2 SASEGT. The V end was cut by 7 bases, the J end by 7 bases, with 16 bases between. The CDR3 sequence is CASKDRGASEKLFF. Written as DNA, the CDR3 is TGTGCCAGCAAAGACCGCGGGGCGAGTGAAAAACTGTTTTTT.

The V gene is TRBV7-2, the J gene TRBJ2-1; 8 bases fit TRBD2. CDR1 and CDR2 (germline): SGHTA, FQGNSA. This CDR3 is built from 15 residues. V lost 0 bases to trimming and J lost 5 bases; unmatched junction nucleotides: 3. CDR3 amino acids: CASSLAGTRNNEQFF. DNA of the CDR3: TGTGCCAGCAGCTTAGCCGGGACTAGAAACAATGAGCAGTTCTTC.